Described below is a single TCR beta chain sequence and its context. J gave up 5 bases and V 1 base, and 2 bases lay outside the gene matches. CDR1 and CDR2 (germline): MNHNS, SASEGT. The CDR3 runs 14 residues. Authors' methods: Amplification from reference gene primers served as the basis for estimated nucleated cell counts. TCRdb's copy holds only in-frame clones and misses some; the assay was immunoSEQ multiplex PCR. V, J and clone size are taken as reported in that table, and D and trimming were inferred from the DNA itself. The sample lists about 130,000 clones; around 89% were seen once. This sample stems from a study of blood T cell repertoires in COVID-19. For the study at large: Sites in the United States, Italy and Spain provided acute and convalescent COVID-19 samples. PBMCs, B-cell-depleted T cells, or T cells provided the cDNA or gDNA that made up the material.

V is TRBV6-1 and J is TRBJ1-2, with 9 bases aligning to TRBD1. The clonotype was recovered from a man between 60 and 75 years old with COVID-19, enrolled during active disease. Sequenced material: peripheral blood. The CDR3 is CASSEGTGEYGYTF. The CDR3 DNA follows: TGTGCCAGCAGTGAAGGGACAGGGGAGTATGGCTACACCTTC.